This T cell receptor (beta chain) comes out of a study of T cell repertoires in ileal Crohn's disease. Study context: Postoperative therapy was given to about half: roughly 11 thiopurines, 15 to 20 anti-TNF agents.

Here immunoSEQ multiplex PCR was the method, and the copy in TCRdb shows in-frame clones only, minus some. The profile shows about 2,500 clones, around three quarters of them singletons. The CDR3 totals 12 residues. In germline, CDR1 is LGHNA, CDR2 YNFKEQ. Trimming pared 2 bases from V and 8 bases from J, leaving 9 bases between. Included were adult ileal or ileocolonic Crohn's patients indicated for ileocolonic resection. The TCR was taken from an adult with Crohn's disease. The V call is TRBV4-2, the J call TRBJ1-2, with D tentatively TRBD1 (6 bases). Sequenced sample: ileal tissue. CDR3 sequence: CASSQNRDGYTF. The CDR3, as DNA: TGTGCCAGCAGCCAAAACAGGGACGGCTACACCTTC.